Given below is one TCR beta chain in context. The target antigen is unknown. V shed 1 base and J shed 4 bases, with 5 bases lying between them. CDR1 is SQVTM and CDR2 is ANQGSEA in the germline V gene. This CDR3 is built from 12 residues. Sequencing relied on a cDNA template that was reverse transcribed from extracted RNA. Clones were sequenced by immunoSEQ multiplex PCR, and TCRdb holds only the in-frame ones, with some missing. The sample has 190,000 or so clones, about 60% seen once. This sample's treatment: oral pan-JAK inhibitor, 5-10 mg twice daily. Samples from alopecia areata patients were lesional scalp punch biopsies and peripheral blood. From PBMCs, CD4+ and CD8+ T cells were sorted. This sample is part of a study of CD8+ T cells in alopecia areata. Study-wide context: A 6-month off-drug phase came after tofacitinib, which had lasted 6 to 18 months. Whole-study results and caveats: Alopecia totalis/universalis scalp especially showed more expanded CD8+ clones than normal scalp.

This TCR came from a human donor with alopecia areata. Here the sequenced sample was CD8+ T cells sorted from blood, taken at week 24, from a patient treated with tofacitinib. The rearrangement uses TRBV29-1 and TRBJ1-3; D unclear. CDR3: CSVEGRGNTIYF. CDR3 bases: TGCAGCGTTGAAGGCCGGGGAAACACCATATATTTT.